This T cell receptor beta chain came from a study of blood T cell repertoires in COVID-19. The ends lost 0 bases at V and 4 bases at J; junction bases unmatched: 5. The CDR3 sequence is 15 residues long. Germline V gene sequence: CDR1 LGHNA, CDR2 YSLEER. Assay used: immunoSEQ multiplex PCR; TCRdb lists only in-frame clones, some missing. The sample contains 100,000 or so clones, around 81% of which appear only once. This clone has only one observation. The chain combines TRBV4-3 with TRBJ1-2; 7 nucleotides match TRBD1. The receptor comes from a human donor in a cohort sampled during active COVID-19. Sample: peripheral blood. Written as DNA, the CDR3 is TGCGCCAGCAGCCAAGAGGCGGCAGGGGGCTATGGCTACACCTTC. This encodes CASSQEAAGGYGYTF.